These 4 T cell receptor beta chains were sequenced from one sample in a study of T cell clones after liver transplantation. TCRdb's copy holds only in-frame clones and misses some; the assay was immunoSEQ multiplex PCR. The sample yields roughly 55,000 clones, approximately 84% seen once. The sample here was CD4+ T cells from blood, taken before liver transplant. These TCRs come from a human donor who received a liver transplant.

This clone appeared a few times. CDR3 protein: CASSVATSSVYEQYF. The CDR3 nucleotides read TGTGCCAGCAGCGTAGCTACGAGTTCCGTGTACGAGCAGTACTTC. The chain uses TRBV9 and TRBJ2-7, with D unresolved. The CDR3 is 15 amino acids. The germline V gene encodes CDR1 SGDLS and CDR2 YYNGEE. V was trimmed by 0 bases and J by 4 bases, leaving 14 bases between them.

By sample share, this clone is medium-sized. V is TRBV27 and J is TRBJ1-1; 8 bases align to TRBD1. Looked up from germline, CDR1 is MNHEY and CDR2 is SMNVEV (reference sequence). This CDR3 has 17 residues. V was pared by 6 bases and J by 4 bases, with 16 bases of the junction left unmatched. The CDR3 DNA follows: TGTGCCAGCAGACCGGACAGGGCGAAGAAAGTTAGCACTGAAGCTTTCTTT. Protein: CASRPDRAKKVSTEAFF.

The V gene is TRBV11-1, the J gene TRBJ1-4; D is unclear. CDR1 is SGHAT, CDR2 FQDESV, per germline (reference sequence). The CDR3 is 16 residues long. V was pared by 3 bases and J by 0 bases, with 11 bases between. The CDR3 region has the DNA TGTGCCAGCAGCTTCGGACCAGACTCAACTAATGAAAAACTGTTTTTT. It yields the protein CASSFGPDSTNEKLFF.

The chain couples TRBV19 to TRBJ1-1; D uncertain. In germline, CDR1 is LNHDA, CDR2 SQIVND (reference sequence). The CDR3 runs to 15 residues. The ends were cut back, 2 bases at V and 0 bases at J, with 10 bases in the middle. The CDR3, as DNA: TGTGCCAGTAGTATAATGGCGGTAATGAACACTGAAGCTTTCTTT. Its translation is CASSIMAVMNTEAFF.